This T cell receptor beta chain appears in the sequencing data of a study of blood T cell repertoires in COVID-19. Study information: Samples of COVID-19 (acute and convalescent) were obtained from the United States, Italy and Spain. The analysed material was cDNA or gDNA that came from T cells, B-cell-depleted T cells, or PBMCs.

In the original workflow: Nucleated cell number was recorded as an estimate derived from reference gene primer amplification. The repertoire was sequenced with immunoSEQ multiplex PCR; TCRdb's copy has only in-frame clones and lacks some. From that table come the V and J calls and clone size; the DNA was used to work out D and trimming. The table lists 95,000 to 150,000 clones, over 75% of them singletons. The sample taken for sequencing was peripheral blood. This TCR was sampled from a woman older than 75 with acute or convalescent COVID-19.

The chain's CDR3 is CASKRRGGYEQYF. DNA for the CDR3: TGTGCCAGCAAGAGAAGGGGGGGATACGAGCAGTACTTC. This chain joins TRBV27 and TRBJ2-7; maybe TRBD2 (7 bases). Germline V gene data show CDR1 as MNHEY and CDR2 as SMNVEV (reference sequence). V dropped 7 bases and J dropped 4 bases, with 14 bases sitting between them. The length of the CDR3 is 13 residues.